A single TCR beta chain is shown here with its context. This clone was found once. What this receptor recognizes is not known. Base qualities are not provided; no much larger clone lies one nucleotide away. This sample was taken from a study of blood T cell repertoires in COVID-19 (dated by TCRdb to 2018 to 2021). Background for the entire study: Collaborator samples came from the United States, Italy and Spain and covered acute and convalescent phases of COVID-19. The dataset comprised deeply sampled blood TCRbeta repertoires from subjects exposed to, actively infected with, or recovered from COVID-19. Nearly every sample came with metadata listing a de-identified subject ID, COVID-19 status, age in years and sex. A freely available public database, intended as a resource for researchers studying the immune response to SARS-CoV-2, is where the repertoires were released. Samples came from the ongoing ImmuneRACE study (first 160 participants) plus 1,254 subjects from 6 global collaborators. The prospective study material was composed of cDNA or gDNA derived from T cells, B-cell-depleted T cells, or PBMCs. Where available, HLA class I and class II types were obtained from metadata supplied by the sample provider rather than from assay-based typing.

Collaborating institutions collected whole blood in K2EDTA tubes following their own protocols. Collaborator samples were shipped for TCRbeta analysis as frozen whole blood, isolated PBMCs, or DNA extracted from either sample type. General study outcomes and caveats: The amount of clinical and demographic metadata varied by source and participant and was provided uncurated.

TCRbeta CDR3 regions were amplified from genomic DNA using the immunoSEQ Assay, a bias-controlled multiplex PCR. In the authors' own workflow: The number of nucleated cells in each sample was estimated by amplification of reference gene primers within the assay. Sequence reads were collapsed and filtered to measure the absolute abundance of every unique TCRbeta CDR3 rearrangement. For each sample, productive Simpson clonality was calculated as the square root of Simpson's diversity index over productive rearrangements. TCRdb holds this immuneACCESS table with in-frame rearrangements only. Some clones are missing; in checked studies, unresolved V genes explain under half, and the rest has no known cause. Clone size and V and J calls were adopted from that table, with D and trimming inferred from the DNA. This sample lists tens of thousands of clones; about 94% were detected once. The ten largest clones take up approximately 3.7% of the sample.

Germline trimming: 6 bases from V, 8 bases from J; junction bases outside gene matches: 8. Based on the germline V gene, the CDR1 and CDR2 sequences are MDHEN and SYDVKM. The CDR3 sequence holds 16 residues, the cysteine and phenylalanine included. The sequence is cut down to CDR3 DNA, 48 bases in frame from base 1. This TCR derives from a human donor with active COVID-19. The donor label of this sample is uncertain. The sequence joins TRBV28 to TRBJ2-1; 15 nucleotides in the junction match TRBD2. Source material: peripheral blood. CDR3 protein: CASSPWTSGRVHEQFF. The nucleotide sequence is TGTGCCAGCAGCCCTTGGACTAGCGGGAGGGTTCATGAGCAGTTCTTC. This CDR3, with the reference TRBV28 and TRBJ2-1 proteins standing in past its ends, gives the full variable domain DVKVTQSSRYLVKRTGEKVFLECVQDMDHENMFWYRQDPGLGLRLIYFSYDVKMKEKGDIPEGYSVSREKKERFSLILESASTNQTSMYLCASSPWTSGRVHEQFFGPGTRLTVL.